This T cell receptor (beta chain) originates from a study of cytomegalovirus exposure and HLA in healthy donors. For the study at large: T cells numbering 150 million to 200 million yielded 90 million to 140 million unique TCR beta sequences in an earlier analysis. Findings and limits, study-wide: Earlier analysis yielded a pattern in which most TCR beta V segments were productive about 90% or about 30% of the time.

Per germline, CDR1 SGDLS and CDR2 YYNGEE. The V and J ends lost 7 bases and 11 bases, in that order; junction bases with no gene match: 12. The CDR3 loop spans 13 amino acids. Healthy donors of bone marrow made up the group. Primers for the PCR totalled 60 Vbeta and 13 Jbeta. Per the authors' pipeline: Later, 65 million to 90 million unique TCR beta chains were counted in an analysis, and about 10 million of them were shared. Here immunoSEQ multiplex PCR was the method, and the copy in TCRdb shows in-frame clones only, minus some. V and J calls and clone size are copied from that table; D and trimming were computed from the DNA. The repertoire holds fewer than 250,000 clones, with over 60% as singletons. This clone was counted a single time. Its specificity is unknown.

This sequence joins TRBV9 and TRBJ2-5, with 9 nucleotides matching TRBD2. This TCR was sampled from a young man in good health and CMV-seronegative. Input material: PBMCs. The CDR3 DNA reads TGTGCCAGCGGGGGCGCGGGAGGGGAAGAGCAGTACTTC. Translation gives CASGGAGGEEQYF.